This T cell receptor (beta chain) emerged from a study of blood T cell repertoires in COVID-19. Study context: The United States, Italy and Spain were the sources of the acute and convalescent COVID-19 samples. From T cells, B-cell-depleted T cells, or PBMCs came the material, which was cDNA or gDNA.

Germline V CDR1 and CDR2: LGHDT, YNNKEL (reference sequence). This CDR3 is built from 12 residues. As regards this clone: The junction shows a germline mismatch at one end, possibly a read error.

Original data processing: Researchers report that nucleated cell counts were estimated from reference gene primer amplification. Clones were sequenced by immunoSEQ multiplex PCR, and TCRdb holds only the in-frame ones, with some missing. V and J calls and clone size are as listed in that table; D and trimming were resolved from the DNA. Here the sample spans roughly 140,000 clones, 75% to 85% being singletons. What was sequenced was peripheral blood. The chain recombines TRBV3-1 (or the pseudogene TRBV3-2) with TRBJ2-7; D is ambiguous. This receptor was identified in a woman aged 50 to 65 with acute or convalescent COVID-19. The CDR3 loop is CASSRIDGDACF. The DNA of the CDR3 is TGTGCCAGCAGTCGGATCGACGGAGATGCCTGCTTC.